These 2 T cell receptor beta chains came from one sample sequenced in a study of cytomegalovirus exposure and HLA in healthy donors. PCR primers comprised 60 Vbeta and 13 Jbeta primers. Assay: immunoSEQ multiplex PCR; the TCRdb copy retains only in-frame clones and omits some. Of under 150,000 clones listed, over 65% are singletons. Sequencing was performed on PBMCs. The receptors shown here come from a young woman in good health and CMV-seronegative.

There are a few counts of this clone. The chain has TRBV11-3 and TRBJ1-4; the match to TRBD1 covers 10 bases. Germline V gene sequence: CDR1 SGHNT, CDR2 YENEEA. V shed 4 bases and J 5 bases; nucleotides not matched to a gene: 4. The CDR3 totals 15 residues. The CDR3 region is CASSWGQGRNEKLFF. The CDR3 nucleotides read TGTGCCAGCAGCTGGGGACAGGGGCGAAATGAAAAACTGTTTTTT. The complete variable domain, with remaining parts taken from reference TRBV11-3 and TRBJ1-4, reads EAGVVQSPRYKIIEKKQPVAFWCNPISGHNTLYWYLQNLGQGPELLIRYENEEAVDDSQLPKDRFSAERLKGVDSTLKIQPAELGDSAVYLCASSWGQGRNEKLFFGSGTQLSVL.

A few counts support this clone. V and J are TRBV4-3 and TRBJ1-1; 8 bases agree with TRBD1. J lost 3 bases, V lost 5 bases, and 8 bases had no gene match. CDR1 and CDR2 (germline): LGHNA, YSLEER. The CDR3 loop spans 15 amino acids. The chain's CDR3 is CASSSGQGGDTEAFF. The CDR3 DNA reads TGCGCCAGCAGCTCCGGACAGGGCGGGGACACTGAAGCTTTCTTT.